This T cell receptor beta chain was sequenced for a study of T cells in Graves' hyperthyroidism and ophthalmopathy. Using RNA transcripts as the source, TCR beta CDR3 regions were amplified. A first-round RT-PCR of the TCR CDR3 used the HTBI primer set. In TCRdb, the multiplex PCR reads were re-called with MiXCR into one record per CDR3 protein. The sample yields some 580,000 distinct CDR3 sequences, roughly a sixth seen once. The germline V gene has CDR1 SQVTM and CDR2 ANQGSEA. The CDR3 length is 12 residues. V lost 2 bases, J lost 6 bases, and 10 bases lay in between. Each ophthalmopathy patient scored at least 3 on the Clinical Activity Score and at least 4 on NOSPECS grade, with duration under 3 months. Exclusion criteria comprised uncontrolled infection, other autoimmune disease, pregnancy or lactation. A roughly 10 ml volume of fresh peripheral blood provided the PBMCs. A few counts support this clonotype.

This sequence joins TRBV29-1 and TRBJ1-2, with D possibly TRBD1 on 5 matching bases. The specimen sequenced was blood. The sequence was obtained from a woman in her thirties or forties with Graves' ophthalmopathy. CDR3 sequence: CSVEWGIDGYTF. For the CDR3, the DNA is TGCAGCGTTGAATGGGGGATAGATGGCTACACCTTC.